Following are 10 T cell receptor beta chains from one sample sequenced in a study of T cells in Graves' hyperthyroidism and ophthalmopathy. Amplified TCR beta CDR3 regions came from RNA transcripts. Researchers ran a first-round RT-PCR on the TCR CDR3 using the HTBI primer set. TCRdb itself ran the multiplex PCR reads through MiXCR, one entry per CDR3 protein. The data contain about 400,000 distinct CDR3 sequences, less than 20% of them seen just once; the ten biggest clones take up about 27%. Sequencing was performed on blood. These receptors all stem from a woman between 18 and 29 years old with Graves' hyperthyroidism that later progressed to Graves' ophthalmopathy.

With regard to this clonotype: The junction departs from germline at one end; a sequencing error may be responsible. The chain employs TRBV7-9 and TRBJ2-7; a possible D gene is TRBD2 (6 bases). This CDR3 is 14 amino acids long. Germline V CDR1 and CDR2: SEHNR, FQNEAQ (reference sequence). In DNA form, the CDR3 reads TGTGCCAGCAGCCGGGACTGGATGAACTACGGGCAGTACTTC. It translates to CASSRDWMNYGQYF.

This clonotype was observed many times. V usage is TRBV28 and J usage is TRBJ2-3, with 7 bases lining up with TRBD2. Germline loops: CDR1 MDHEN, CDR2 SYDVKM. V shed 3 bases, J shed 3 bases, and the junction held 9 bases outside the gene matches. This CDR3 contains 16 residues. The CDR3, as DNA: TGTGCCAGCAGTTTCTTGCGGGAGCGGGTGACAGATACGCAGTATTTT. It is translated as CASSFLRERVTDTQYF. Drawing the rest from reference TRBV28 and TRBJ2-3, the complete variable domain is DVKVTQSSRYLVKRTGEKVFLECVQDMDHENMFWYRQDPGLGLRLIYFSYDVKMKEKGDIPEGYSVSREKKERFSLILESASTNQTSMYLCASSFLRERVTDTQYFGPGTRLTVL.

This clonotype has just a few counts. The V and J genes are TRBV6-1 and TRBJ2-5; D assignment may be TRBD1 or TRBD2 (6 bases each). V lost 6 bases to trimming and J lost 2 bases, with 16 bases between them. Germline loops: CDR1 MNHNS, CDR2 SASEGT. The CDR3 spans 15 residues. CDR3 protein: CASSRRGQIQETQYF. The DNA for the CDR3 is TGTGCCAGCAGCCGCCGGGGGCAGATACAAGAGACCCAGTACTTC.

This clonotype showed up many times. The rearrangement joins TRBV30 to TRBJ2-1; D tentatively reads TRBD1 or TRBD2 (5 bases each). Germline-derived CDR1 and CDR2 are GTSNPN and SVGIG (reference sequence). The CDR3 sequence is 15 residues long. V lost 0 bases to trimming and J lost 3 bases, with 12 bases between them. CDR3 sequence (DNA): TGTGCCTGGAGTGTGCTGGGACGGGGCTACAATGAGCAGTTCTTC. This encodes CAWSVLGRGYNEQFF.

This clonotype came up a few times. The chain links TRBV6-1 to TRBJ1-3, with 8 positions matching TRBD1. This CDR3 has 16 amino acids. The V gene end was trimmed by 5 bases and the J gene end by 0 bases; junction bases not matched to a gene: 6. Germline CDR1 and CDR2: MNHNS and SASEGT. CDR3 in amino acids: CASSFTGGASGNTIYF. CDR3 nucleotides: TGTGCCAGCAGTTTCACAGGGGGGGCCTCTGGAAACACCATATATTTT.

Ten or more counts support this clonotype. The chain combines TRBV2 with TRBJ1-4; weak D call: TRBD1 (5 bases). The CDR3 is 14 residues long. V was clipped by 5 bases and J by 1 base, with 8 bases between them. Germline CDR1 reads SNHLY; CDR2 reads FYNNEI. The CDR3 loop reads CASSRQGTNEKLFF. The CDR3 nucleotides read TGTGCCAGCAGTCGTCAGGGAACTAATGAAAAACTGTTTTTT.

The table lists this clonotype with many counts. CDR3 coding DNA: TGCAGTGCTAGAAGGGACAGGGCAGGCGAGCAGTACTTC. This codes for CSARRDRAGEQYF. V usage is TRBV20-1 and J usage is TRBJ2-7, with TRBD1 matching over 9 bases. Looked up from germline, CDR1 is DFQATT and CDR2 is SNEGSKA (reference sequence). V lost 2 bases, J lost 6 bases, and 5 bases stayed unmatched. The CDR3 covers 13 residues.

This clonotype occurred a few times. V is TRBV4-3 and J is TRBJ2-4, with TRBD2 identical over 7 bases. In germline, CDR1 is LGHNA, CDR2 YSLEER. The CDR3 is 18 residues long. Unmatched junction bases numbered 8, after V lost 0 bases and J lost 0 bases. CDR3 nucleotides: TGCGCCAGCAGCCAAGATCCTAGCGGAATAATAGCCAAAAACATTCAGTACTTC. This sequence encodes CASSQDPSGIIAKNIQYF.

This clonotype appeared many times. The genes are TRBV7-9 and TRBJ1-1; the D gene is possibly TRBD1 (5 bases). The CDR3 consists of 15 residues. Looked up from germline, CDR1 is SEHNR and CDR2 is FQNEAQ (reference sequence). Trimming left V 1 base short and J 0 bases short, with 9 bases between. The CDR3 coding sequence is TGTGCCAGCAGCTTAGAAACAGGCTTGAACACTGAAGCTTTCTTT. It codes for CASSLETGLNTEAFF.

This clonotype was found many times. This chain links TRBV30 with TRBJ2-5; no clear D. Germline assignment: CDR1 GTSNPN and CDR2 SVGIG (reference sequence). The CDR3 has 13 amino acids. The V and J ends lost 3 bases and 5 bases respectively, with 13 bases between them. CDR3: CAWSHLATETQYF. CDR3 in DNA: TGTGCCTGGAGCCACCTTGCTACCGAGACCCAGTACTTC. The full variable domain, its missing parts supplied by reference TRBV30 and TRBJ2-5, is SQTIHQWPATLVQPVGSPLSLECTVEGTSNPNLYWYRQAAGRGLQLLFYSVGIGQISSEVPQNLSASRPQDRQFILSSKKLLLSDSGFYLCAWSHLATETQYFGPGTRLLVL.